Sequencing of this TCR beta chain was carried out in a study of blood T cell repertoires in COVID-19 (dated by TCRdb to the early 2020s). About the full investigation: The collaborator samples originated in the United States, Italy and Spain and spanned the acute and convalescent phases of COVID-19. Deeply sampled blood TCRbeta repertoires from subjects exposed to, actively infected with, or recovered from COVID-19 were included in the dataset. Sample metadata almost always included a de-identified subject ID, COVID-19 status, age in years and sex. The prospective study material was composed of cDNA or gDNA derived from T cells, B-cell-depleted T cells, or PBMCs. Where available, HLA class I and class II types were obtained from metadata supplied by the sample provider rather than from assay-based typing. The repertoires were released in a freely available public database intended as a resource for research on the immune response to SARS-CoV-2. Samples came from the ongoing ImmuneRACE study (first 160 participants) plus 1,254 subjects from 6 global collaborators. Results and caveats for the whole study, not just this receptor: How much clinical and demographic metadata was included differed by source and by participant, and the metadata was provided uncurated.

TCRbeta CDR3 regions were amplified from genomic DNA by means of the immunoSEQ Assay, a bias-controlled multiplex PCR. The published analysis was carried out like this. The number of nucleated cells in each sample was estimated from the amplification of reference gene primers within the assay. To quantify the absolute abundance of each unique TCRbeta CDR3 rearrangement, sequence reads were collapsed and filtered. For each sample, productive Simpson clonality was calculated as the square root of Simpson's diversity index across productive rearrangements. What TCRdb holds here is the immuneACCESS table cut down to in-frame rearrangements. Part of the clones is not present; checked against another copy, under half of the missing clones reflect an unresolved V gene, and the others are unexplained. For V, J and clone size, that table is used; D and trimming come from the DNA. Present in this sample are around 27,000 clones, around 90% of which were seen just once. Around a quarter of the sample lies in the top ten.

Points on this clone: Its antigen has not been determined. Per-nucleotide qualities are absent, and no much larger clonotype sits a single base away.

The germline V gene (reference sequence) supplies CDR1 MNHEY and CDR2 SMNVEV. V gives up 0 bases and J gives up 4 bases, and the segment between their germline ends measures 16 bases. The CDR3 sequence holds 17 residues, the cysteine and phenylalanine included. Solely the CDR3 DNA is kept, with 51 bases framed from the first base. Each collaborating institution followed its own protocols to collect whole blood in K2EDTA tubes. For TCRbeta analysis, collaborators shipped samples in one of three forms: frozen whole blood, isolated PBMCs, or DNA extracted from either of those sample types. The sample comprised peripheral blood. The sequence is built from TRBV27 and TRBJ1-5; the D segment could be TRBD1, given 6 matching bases. The sequence came from a human donor in a cohort sampled during active COVID-19. The CDR3 reads CASSLSGGLLGNQPQHF. The nucleotide sequence reads TGTGCCAGCAGTTTATCAGGGGGTCTCCTAGGTAATCAGCCCCAGCATTTT.